This T cell receptor beta chain originates from a study of blood T cell repertoires in COVID-19. Overall study: From the United States, Italy and Spain came samples of acute and convalescent COVID-19. Sample material is recorded as cDNA or gDNA derived from T cells, B-cell-depleted T cells, or PBMCs.

In the authors' workflow: Reference gene primers were amplified, and this amplification served to estimate nucleated cell counts. Profiling relied on immunoSEQ multiplex PCR, and the TCRdb table lists in-frame clones only, not all of them. For V, J and clone size, that table is used; D and trimming come from the DNA. Here the sample spans 25,000 to 30,000 clones, about 87% being singletons. Trimming pared 3 bases from V and 1 base from J, leaving 17 bases between. Germline lookup yields CDR1 SQVTM and CDR2 ANQGSEA. CDR3 length equals 16 residues. The TCR comes from a human donor in a cohort sampled during active COVID-19. The donor label of this sample is uncertain. Material: peripheral blood. The chain joins TRBV29-1 to TRBJ2-3; D possibly corresponds to TRBD1 (5 bases). CDR3 loop: CSVEETALRGTDTQYF. As DNA, the CDR3 is TGCAGCGTTGAGGAGACAGCCCTACGGGGCACAGATACGCAGTATTTT.